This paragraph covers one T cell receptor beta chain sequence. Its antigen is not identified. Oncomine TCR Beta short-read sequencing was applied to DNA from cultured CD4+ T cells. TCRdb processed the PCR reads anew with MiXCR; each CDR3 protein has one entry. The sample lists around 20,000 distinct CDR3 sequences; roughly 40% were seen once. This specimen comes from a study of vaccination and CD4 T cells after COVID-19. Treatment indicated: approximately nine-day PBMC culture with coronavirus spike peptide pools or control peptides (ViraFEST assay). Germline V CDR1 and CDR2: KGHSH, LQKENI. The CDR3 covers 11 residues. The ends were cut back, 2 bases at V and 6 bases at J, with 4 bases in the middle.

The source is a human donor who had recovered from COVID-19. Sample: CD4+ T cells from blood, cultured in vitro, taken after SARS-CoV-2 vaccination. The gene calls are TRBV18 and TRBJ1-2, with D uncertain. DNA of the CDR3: TGTGCCAGCTCACCAGGGAATGGCTACACCTTC. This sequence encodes CASSPGNGYTF.